The T cell receptor beta chain under discussion was sequenced for a study of response to subunit inactivated influenza vaccine. Study results and caveats: Only a handful of new T cells, the authors suggested, are recruited with each seasonal influenza vaccination.

Remarks on this clonotype: What it recognizes is unknown.

The CDR3 is 18 amino acids. Between the trimmed V and J ends, which lost 8 bases and 3 bases, there was a span of 23 bases. Per the germline V gene, CDR1 is SGHAT and CDR2 is FQDESV (reference sequence). TCRdb passed the RT-PCR reads through MiXCR, listing each CDR3 protein once. The sample holds about 500,000 distinct CDR3 sequences; approximately 13% are singletons and the top ten take about an eighth. This receptor was taken from a man between 50 and 59 years old who received an inactivated influenza vaccine. Sequencing used PBMCs from blood, obtained roughly 47 days after vaccination. The gene calls are TRBV11-1 and TRBJ2-6; D unresolved. The CDR3 sequence: CASADTPHPLRGANVLTF. CDR3 nucleotides: TGTGCCAGCGCCGACACTCCGCATCCGCTCCGTGGGGCCAACGTCCTGACTTTC.